This T cell receptor (beta chain) is from a study of circulating CD8 cells and anti-PD-1 response in melanoma (dated by TCRdb to 2018 to 2021). Regarding the complete study: Patients received nivolumab intravenously at 3 mg/kg every 2 weeks. Of the 13 patients in the melanoma cohort, seven received anti-PD-1 as first-line therapy and six had prior targeted therapy or immunotherapy. Patients with complete or partial responses were classified as responders; those with stable or progressive disease (RECIST v1.1) as non-responders. The TCR repertoire analysis covered approximately eleven melanoma patients: 7 non-responders and 4 responders. In on-treatment samples, a biotinylated anti-human IgG4 antibody was used to detect PD-1.

Points the paper makes about the study in general: Repertoires were largely private between subsets, with under 7.5% of TRB clonotypes shared at M1; sharing was highest between DPOS and TIGIT. Experiments were generally performed without replicates because of limited material. The DNEG repertoire was the most diverse; PD-1 and DPOS showed similar, higher clonality, and TIGIT repertoires were the least diverse. Both treatment-naive and previously treated patients were included in the cohort, and this mixing was noted by the authors as something that could influence results. Because tumor material was not accessible, tumor reactivity was instead assessed by peptide assays on expanded sorted subsets. The published TCR repertoire comparisons used only baseline and M1 samples from a small cohort with few responders.

Concerning this clonotype: The antigen it recognizes is unknown. Base qualities are not at hand, and no much larger clone is one base apart.

Four subsets defined by PD-1 and/or TIGIT were sorted from live CD3+CD8+TCRalphabeta+ cells on a BD FACSAria II cell sorter. To characterize relevance to anti-PD-1 therapy response, circulating CD8 T cells were sorted into four subsets based on PD-1 and TIGIT expression. For each sorted CD8 T-cell subset, both the TCR alpha and TCR beta chains were sequenced. Peripheral blood was collected at three points: before the first anti-PD-1 injection, after two injections and after four injections. PBMCs were immediately isolated by Ficoll gradient centrifugation. Until use, PBMCs were kept cryopreserved in liquid nitrogen in RPMI containing approximately 21% FCS and approximately 9.5% DMSO. After thawing, PBMCs were stained with a viability dye and with antibodies against CD3, CD8alpha, TCRalphabeta, PD-1 and TIGIT. The RNeasy Kit was used to extract total RNA, and all samples had a RIN greater than 7.

V is shortened by 4 bases, J by 6 bases, and the region joining them spans 8 bases. The CDR1 and CDR2 encoded by the germline V gene are MGHRA and YSYEKL. The CDR3 has 12 amino acids, counting the end cysteine and phenylalanine. The entry retains the CDR3 DNA only, 36 bases that are in frame from base 1. The instrument was a NextSeq 500. TCR libraries were prepared from around 16 ng of total RNA with the QIAseq Immune Repertoire RNA Library Kit, Human TCR Panel. The TCR libraries were sequenced on an Illumina NextSeq using a Mid Output V2 kit and asymmetric 261x41 paired-end reads. Every TCR library was diluted down to about 3.7 nM, then pooled, denatured and loaded at about 0.9 pM. The study's own analysis went as follows. TCR FASTQ files were processed in the QIAGEN GeneGlobe Data Analysis Center, and downstream analysis was performed in R 3.5.2. Clonality was computed as one minus Shannon entropy normalized by the log of the number of unique productive sequences. Fisher exact tests at 5% FDR, run separately within each subset, picked out TRA or TRB clonotypes whose abundance differed between baseline and M1. Clonotypes with differential abundance were put into four groups: emerging, expanding, contracting or non-expanding/contracting. Morisita's overlap index was used to measure how much repertoires overlapped between patients. TCRdb took the public reads, trimmed them with fastp at Q25, ran MiXCR for clone calling and kept in-frame beta chains. Every entry covers one CDR3 protein and lists the most common genes and DNA from its rows. The V and J calls reflect TCRdb's pipeline rather than the authors' work. This sample lists roughly 1,200 distinct CDR3 sequences; around 7% were detected once. Around 5.5% of the sample rests with the top ten.

This TCR was sampled from a human donor with melanoma. Source: CD8+ T cells from PBMCs, taken at baseline or after one month of anti-PD-1 therapy (not recorded which). The rearrangement combines TRBV4-1 with TRBJ2-3, with the D gene uncertain. In nucleotide form, the sequence is TGCGCCAGCAGCCGAGCCCAGGATACGCAGTATTTT. The encoded protein is CASSRAQDTQYF.